This paragraph covers one T cell receptor beta chain sequence. Measured with immunoSEQ multiplex PCR; TCRdb has only the in-frame clones, and not every one. The data contain roughly 97,000 clones, roughly 96% of them singletons. Looked up from germline, CDR1 is PRHDT and CDR2 is FYEKMQ (reference sequence). With V trimmed by 1 base and J by 4 bases, 4 bases remained unmatched. The CDR3 spans 14 residues. The sample originates from a study of technical replicates of blood from a handful of donors. Sequenced input: T cells isolated from PBMCs. The clonotype originates from a human donor in good health. V gene TRBV13 combines with J gene TRBJ2-7; 7 bases match TRBD2. The CDR3: CASSLERDLYEQYF. Here the CDR3 DNA reads TGTGCCAGCAGCTTAGAGCGGGATCTTTACGAGCAGTACTTC.